Sequencing of this TCR beta chain was carried out in a study of blood T cell repertoires in COVID-19. For the study at large: PBMCs, B-cell-depleted T cells, or T cells were the source of the cDNA or gDNA that made up the material.

The CDR3 loop spans 16 amino acids. With 3 bases clipped from V and 5 bases from J, the junction kept 10 bases outside the gene matches. Germline lookup yields CDR1 LNHDA and CDR2 SQIVND (reference sequence). Profiling relied on immunoSEQ multiplex PCR, and the TCRdb table lists in-frame clones only, not all of them. This table has some 150,000 clones, 76% appearing once. The clonotype was recovered from a man aged 60-69 years with acute or convalescent COVID-19. The V call is TRBV19, the J call TRBJ2-1; 7 bases line up with TRBD2. The sequencing sample was made of peripheral blood. CDR3 sequence (DNA): TGTGCCAGTAGTATCCCATATGGCGGGAGAAACAATGAGCAGTTCTTC. Translating gives CASSIPYGGRNNEQFF.